This T cell receptor beta chain derives from a study of CD4 T cells in relation to SARS-CoV-2 and coronaviruses (dated by TCRdb to the early 2020s). Looking at the study overall: In the ViraFEST assay, PBMCs were cultured with antigen for approximately 10 days, after which TCR beta CDR3s were sequenced to identify antigen-specific clonal expansions. HLA restriction was mapped for shared crossreactive spike epitopes using patient-derived lymphoblastoid cell lines. An HIV-1 Nef peptide pool or a culture without peptide was used as the negative reference condition. A different TCR-beta assay, based on Illumina, was used to sequence expansion assays from other donors in the study. At the level of individual TCR clonotypes, the study measured memory CD4+ T cell crossreactivity between SARS-CoV-2 spike protein and common cold coronavirus spike proteins. The Adaptive Biotechnologies TCR-sequencing kit was used to sequence samples from three pre-COVID donors and the naive versus memory experiments, while other data came from Illumina-based sequencing. The investigation overall reported the following: No donor contributed both pre-pandemic and post-infection samples, which limited tracing the source of pre-existing responses. In roughly two thirds of donors, memory CD4+ clonotypes turned up that crossrecognized SARS-CoV-2 and at least one common cold coronavirus spike. Crossreactivity analysis was centred on spike protein, so crossreactivity against other viral proteins was not assessed. Small numbers of patients and of tested TCRs were a limitation of the study. Significantly weaker SARS-CoV-2-driven expansion was shown by crossreactive clones than by monoreactive clones, consistent with antigenic imprinting.

CD4+ T cells from unexposed donors were collected before the COVID-19 pandemic (2011-2018). The EasySep CD4+ T cell isolation kit was used to isolate CD4+ T cells once the cultures had run for approximately ten days. As cell number allowed, CD4+ T cells from unexposed donors were tested for reactivity to SARS-CoV-2 S and N and to four common cold coronavirus spike pools. PBMCs were cultured at some 2 million per well in IMDM supplemented with around 5% human AB serum and around 9.2 IU/ml IL-2. Half of the culture medium was replaced with fresh IL-2-containing medium on days 3 and 7. Each peptide culture condition was generally run in triplicate replicate wells. The leukapheresis product used for the unexposed donors was purchased from a commercial source. PBMCs were isolated from leukapheresis product or whole blood by Ficoll-Paque PLUS gradient centrifugation. The PBMCs went either fresh into the expansion assay or into cryopreservation at -140 degrees C. The QIAamp Micro DNA Kit was used to extract genomic DNA from the CD4+ T cells.

Library method: the immunoSEQ multiplex PCR assay. The study's processing was this. During preprocessing, nonproductive sequences were discarded, as were any CDR3s that did not begin with C, did not end with F or W, or were shorter than 7 amino acids. Antigen-specific clonotypes were called with the MANAFEST web app on the basis of expansion relative to the reference and to other culture wells. To be counted as positive, a clone had to show significant expansion compared with the reference culture, at an FDR below 0.05, in 2 of 3 replicate wells. To be called positive, a clone also had to show significant expansion compared with every other tandem well and an odds ratio greater than 5. CDR3 homology was quantified as pairwise Levenshtein distance, calculated with the stringdist R package after three terminal residues were trimmed from each end. This is the immuneACCESS table as TCRdb keeps it, with only in-frame sequences that have V and J called. A part of the clones is gone; compared with another copy, unresolved V genes explain less than half, and the rest is unexplained. D and trimming come from the DNA, and the V and J calls and clone size come from that table. The sample data list 15,000 to 17,000 clones, and roughly 72% of these were observed just once. The leading ten clones occupy 20% to 30% of the sample.

The germline V gene encodes CDR1 SGHKS and CDR2 YYEKEE (reference sequence). V lost 1 base and J lost 6 bases; the stretch between them is 11 bases long. The CDR3 runs 15 amino acids, cysteine and phenylalanine included. The kept DNA is CDR3 alone, 45 bases in frame from the first base. Remarks on this clone: The clone's antigen remains unknown. It has no much larger one-base neighbor in the sample; base qualities were not kept.

The V and J genes are TRBV5-5 and TRBJ1-6; the best D guess is TRBD1, with 6 bases matching. Source material: CD4+ T cells from PBMCs, cultured in vitro. The sequence came from a human donor in good health. The CDR3 protein sequence reads: CASSLLGRGNSPLHF. The DNA is TGTGCCAGCAGCTTGTTGGGCAGGGGTAATTCACCCCTCCACTTT.